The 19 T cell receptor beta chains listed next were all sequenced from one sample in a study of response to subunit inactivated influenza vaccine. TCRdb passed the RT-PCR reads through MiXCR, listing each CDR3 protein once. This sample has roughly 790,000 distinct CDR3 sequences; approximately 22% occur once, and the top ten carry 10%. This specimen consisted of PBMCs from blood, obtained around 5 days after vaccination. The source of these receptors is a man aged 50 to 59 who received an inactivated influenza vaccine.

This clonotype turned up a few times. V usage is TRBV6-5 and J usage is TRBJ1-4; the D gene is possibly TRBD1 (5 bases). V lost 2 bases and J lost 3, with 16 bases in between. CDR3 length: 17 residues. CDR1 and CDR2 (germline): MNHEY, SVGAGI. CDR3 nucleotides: TGTGCCAGCAGTTACGGGCAGGGAGGAATGGCTAATGAAAAACTGTTTTTT. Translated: CASSYGQGGMANEKLFF.

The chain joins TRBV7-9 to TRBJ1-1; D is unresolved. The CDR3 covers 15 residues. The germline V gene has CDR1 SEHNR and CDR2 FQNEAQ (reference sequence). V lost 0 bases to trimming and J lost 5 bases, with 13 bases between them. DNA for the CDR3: TGTGCCAGCAGCTTAGCGGACGTGAAGAGGACTGAAGCTTTCTTT. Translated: CASSLADVKRTEAFF.

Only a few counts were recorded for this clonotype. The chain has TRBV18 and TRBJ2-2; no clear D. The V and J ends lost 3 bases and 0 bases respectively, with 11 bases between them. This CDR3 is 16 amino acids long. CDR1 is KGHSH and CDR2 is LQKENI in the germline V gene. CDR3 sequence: CASSPLTATNTGELFF. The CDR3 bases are TGTGCCAGCTCACCCTTGACTGCTACGAACACCGGGGAGCTGTTTTTT.

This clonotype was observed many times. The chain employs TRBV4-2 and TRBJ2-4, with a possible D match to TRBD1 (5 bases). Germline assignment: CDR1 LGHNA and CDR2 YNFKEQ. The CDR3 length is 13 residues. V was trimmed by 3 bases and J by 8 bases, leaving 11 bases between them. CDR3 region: CASSQAGSYIQYF. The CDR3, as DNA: TGTGCCAGCAGCCAGGCAGGGTCATACATTCAGTACTTC.

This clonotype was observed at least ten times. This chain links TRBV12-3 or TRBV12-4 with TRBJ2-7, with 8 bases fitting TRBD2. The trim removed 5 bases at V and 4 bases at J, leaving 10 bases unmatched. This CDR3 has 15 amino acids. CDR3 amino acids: CASSQRRGGLYEQYF. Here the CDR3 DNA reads TGTGCCAGCAGTCAAAGACGGGGGGGCCTGTACGAGCAGTACTTC.

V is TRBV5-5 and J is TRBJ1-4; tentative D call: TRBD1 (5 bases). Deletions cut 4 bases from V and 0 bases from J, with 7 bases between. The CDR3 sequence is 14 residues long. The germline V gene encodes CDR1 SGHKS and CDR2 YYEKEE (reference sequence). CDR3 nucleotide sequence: TGTGCCAGCAGCATAGGGGCAACTAATGAAAAACTGTTTTTT. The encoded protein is CASSIGATNEKLFF.

CDR3: CASSPPTASYEQYF. The CDR3 coding sequence is TGTGCCAGCAGCCCCCCTACGGCCTCCTACGAGCAGTACTTC. The rearrangement uses TRBV11-1 and TRBJ2-7; the D is unclear. Germline V lookup: CDR1 SGHAT, CDR2 FQDESV (reference sequence). CDR3 length: 14 amino acids. With 5 bases removed from V and 0 bases from J, the gap between germline ends came to 11 bases.

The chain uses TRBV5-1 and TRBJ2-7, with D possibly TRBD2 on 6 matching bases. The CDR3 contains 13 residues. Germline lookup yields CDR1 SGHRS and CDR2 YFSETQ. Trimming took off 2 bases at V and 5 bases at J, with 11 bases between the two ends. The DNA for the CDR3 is TGCGCCAGCAGCTTTGGAGGGTACAACGAGCAGTACTTC. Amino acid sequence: CASSFGGYNEQYF. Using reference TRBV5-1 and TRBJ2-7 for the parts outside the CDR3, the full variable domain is KAGVTQTPRYLIKTRGQQVTLSCSPISGHRSVSWYQQTPGQGLQFLFEYFSETQRNKGNFPGRFSGRQFSNSRSEMNVSTLELGDSALYLCASSFGGYNEQYFGPGTRLTVT.

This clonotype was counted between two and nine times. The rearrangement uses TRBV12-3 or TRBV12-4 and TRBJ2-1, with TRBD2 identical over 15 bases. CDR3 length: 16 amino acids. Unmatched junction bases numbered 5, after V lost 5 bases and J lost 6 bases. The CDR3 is CASSRTSGRASNEQFF. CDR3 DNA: TGTGCCAGCAGTCGGACTAGCGGGAGGGCCTCCAATGAGCAGTTCTTC.

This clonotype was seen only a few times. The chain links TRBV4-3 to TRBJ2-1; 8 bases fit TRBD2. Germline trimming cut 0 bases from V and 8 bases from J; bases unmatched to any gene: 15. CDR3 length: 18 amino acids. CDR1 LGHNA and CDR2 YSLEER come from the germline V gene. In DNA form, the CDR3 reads TGCGCCAGCAGCCAAGATCTGACCAGCGGGGGAGCATTAGATGAGCAGTTCTTC. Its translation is CASSQDLTSGGALDEQFF.

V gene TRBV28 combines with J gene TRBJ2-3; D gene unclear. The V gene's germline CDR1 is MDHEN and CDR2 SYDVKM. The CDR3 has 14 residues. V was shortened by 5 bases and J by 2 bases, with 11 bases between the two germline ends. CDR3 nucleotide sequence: TGTGCCAGCAGTAGTTCGGGCCTCACAGATACGCAGTATTTT. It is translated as CASSSSGLTDTQYF.

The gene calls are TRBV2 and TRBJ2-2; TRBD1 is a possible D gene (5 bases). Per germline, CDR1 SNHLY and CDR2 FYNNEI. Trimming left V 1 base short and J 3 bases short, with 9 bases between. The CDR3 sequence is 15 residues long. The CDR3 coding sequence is TGTGCCAGCAGTGAAGGGGGCTGGTACACCGGGGAGCTGTTTTTT. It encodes CASSEGGWYTGELFF.

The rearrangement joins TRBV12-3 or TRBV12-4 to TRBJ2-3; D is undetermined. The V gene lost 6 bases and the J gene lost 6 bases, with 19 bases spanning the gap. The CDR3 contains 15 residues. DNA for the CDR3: TGTGCCAGCAGCCTGTCCGGCCCCCGATTGGATACGCAGTATTTT. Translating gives CASSLSGPRLDTQYF.

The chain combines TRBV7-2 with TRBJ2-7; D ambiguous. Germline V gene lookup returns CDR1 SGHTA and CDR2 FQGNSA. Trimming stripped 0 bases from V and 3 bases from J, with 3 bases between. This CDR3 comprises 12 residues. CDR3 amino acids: CASSLANYEQYF. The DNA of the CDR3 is TGTGCCAGCAGCTTAGCTAACTACGAGCAGTACTTC. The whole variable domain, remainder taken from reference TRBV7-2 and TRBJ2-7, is GAGVSQSPSNKVTEKGKDVELRCDPISGHTALYWYRQSLGQGLEFLIYFQGNSAPDKSGLPSDRFSAERTGGSVSTLTIQRTQQEDSAVYLCASSLANYEQYFGPGTRLTVT.

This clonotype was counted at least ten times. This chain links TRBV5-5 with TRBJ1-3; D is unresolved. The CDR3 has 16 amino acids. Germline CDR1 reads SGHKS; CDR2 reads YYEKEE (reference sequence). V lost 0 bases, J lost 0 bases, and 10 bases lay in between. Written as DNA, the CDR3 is TGTGCCAGCAGCTTGGGGTGGAGGAGCTCTGGAAACACCATATATTTT. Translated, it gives CASSLGWRSSGNTIYF.

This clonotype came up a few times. The CDR3 DNA reads TGTGCCAGCAGCCGAAGCCTAAGAGACTCCGGTGAGCAGTTCTTC. The encoded protein is CASSRSLRDSGEQFF. This sequence joins TRBV11-2 and TRBJ2-1, with unresolved D. CDR3 length equals 15 residues. Germline V gives CDR1 SGHAT, CDR2 FQNNGV. Trimming left V 5 bases short and J 9 bases short, with 20 bases between. Full variable domain (rest looked up from reference TRBV11-2 and TRBJ2-1): EAGVAQSPRYKIIEKRQSVAFWCNPISGHATLYWYQQILGQGPKLLIQFQNNGVVDDSQLPKDRFSAERLKGVDSTLKIQPAKLEDSAVYLCASSRSLRDSGEQFFGPGTRLTVL.

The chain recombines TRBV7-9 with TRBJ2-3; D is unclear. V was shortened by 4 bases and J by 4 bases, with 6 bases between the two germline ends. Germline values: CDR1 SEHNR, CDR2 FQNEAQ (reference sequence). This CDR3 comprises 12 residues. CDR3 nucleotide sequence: TGTGCCAGCAGCTCAAAAGCAGATACGCAGTATTTT. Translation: CASSSKADTQYF.

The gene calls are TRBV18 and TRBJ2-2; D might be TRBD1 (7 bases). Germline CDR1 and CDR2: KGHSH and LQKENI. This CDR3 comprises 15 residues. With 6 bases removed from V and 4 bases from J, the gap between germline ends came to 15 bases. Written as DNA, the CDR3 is TGTGCCAGCTCGCGGGGACAGATCTCCACCGGGGAGCTGTTTTTT. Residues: CASSRGQISTGELFF.

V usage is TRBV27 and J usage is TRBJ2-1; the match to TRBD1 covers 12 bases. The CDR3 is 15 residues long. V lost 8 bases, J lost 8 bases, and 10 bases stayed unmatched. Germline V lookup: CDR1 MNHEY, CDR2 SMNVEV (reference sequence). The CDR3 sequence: CASYGGTGGSYEQFF. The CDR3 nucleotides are TGTGCCAGCTATGGCGGGACAGGGGGCTCATATGAGCAGTTCTTC.